This is a list of T cell receptor beta chains from one sample in a study of OX40 agonist ivuxolimab in advanced cancers. Profiled with immunoSEQ multiplex PCR; TCRdb holds only in-frame clones, not every one. The sample yields some 38,000 clones, around nine tenths seen once. Source: CD4+ or CD8+ T cells sorted from blood, taken in a trial of the OX40 agonist ivuxolimab. The receptors were sampled from an adult with an advanced solid tumor such as melanoma, head and neck, liver or kidney cancer. CDR3s include the opening cysteine and the closing phenylalanine or tryptophan. Each record gives: D gene, V gene, J gene, clone size, CDR3 length, CDR3 DNA, CDR3 protein. The D gene is left open where the match is weak. Rows give clone size only sometimes, using once, few, many, or a class for an expanded clone.

d_gene: TRBD1
v_gene: TRBV28
j_gene: TRBJ2-7
abundance: -
len: 14
CDR3nt: TGTGCCAGCAGTGGGACAGGGGTGATGCACGAGCAGTACTTC
CDR3aa: CASSGTGVMHEQYF

d_gene: -
v_gene: TRBV4-3
j_gene: TRBJ1-2
abundance: -
len: 15
CDR3nt: TGCGCCAGCAGCCAAGTATTCTCTGCTAACTATGGCTACACCTTC
CDR3aa: CASSQVFSANYGYTF

d_gene: -
v_gene: TRBV19
j_gene: TRBJ2-7
abundance: once
len: 11
CDR3nt: TGTGCCAGTAGTGATCAGCGGGCGCAGTACTTC
CDR3aa: CASSDQRAQYF

d_gene: -
v_gene: TRBV10-3
j_gene: TRBJ1-2
abundance: -
len: 13
CDR3nt: TGTGCCATCAGTGAGTCGTTAACAGGGAGCTACACCTTC
CDR3aa: CAISESLTGSYTF

d_gene: -
v_gene: TRBV7-9
j_gene: TRBJ2-1
abundance: -
len: 10
CDR3nt: TGTGCCAGCAGCCGGAATGAGCAGTTCTTC
CDR3aa: CASSRNEQFF

d_gene: -
v_gene: TRBV5-1
j_gene: TRBJ2-5
abundance: once
len: 17
CDR3nt: TGCGCCAGCAGCTTGGCCTACGGGATGGGCACCCAAGAGACCCAGTACTTC
CDR3aa: CASSLAYGMGTQETQYF

d_gene: TRBD1
v_gene: TRBV30
j_gene: TRBJ1-2
abundance: -
len: 17
CDR3nt: TGTGCCTGGAGTGTGGTTAGAGCTGACAGGGCTGTCCTCGGCTACACCTTC
CDR3aa: CAWSVVRADRAVLGYTF

d_gene: -
v_gene: TRBV4-1
j_gene: TRBJ2-1
abundance: -
len: 16
CDR3nt: TGCGCCAGCAGCAATATGCCGGGAAGCTCCTACAATGAGCAGTTCTTC
CDR3aa: CASSNMPGSSYNEQFF

d_gene: -
v_gene: TRBV6-5
j_gene: TRBJ1-2
abundance: -
len: 15
CDR3nt: TGTGCCAGCAGCGATTCAGGGGTAGTTGTCTATGGCTACACCTTC
CDR3aa: CASSDSGVVVYGYTF

d_gene: -
v_gene: TRBV29-1
j_gene: TRBJ2-1
abundance: -
len: 17
CDR3nt: TGCAGCGTGATTAAGCCGGGGCACTACAACTCCTACAATGAGCAGTTCTTC
CDR3aa: CSVIKPGHYNSYNEQFF

d_gene: -
v_gene: TRBV9
j_gene: TRBJ1-2
abundance: -
len: 14
CDR3nt: TGTGCCAGCAGCACCGACCCAGATTTGGATGGCTACACCTTC
CDR3aa: CASSTDPDLDGYTF

d_gene: -
v_gene: TRBV5-5
j_gene: TRBJ2-7
abundance: -
len: 11
CDR3nt: TGTGCCAGCAGCTACTCCTACGAGCAGTACTTC
CDR3aa: CASSYSYEQYF

d_gene: -
v_gene: TRBV6-5
j_gene: TRBJ1-1
abundance: few
len: 13
CDR3nt: TGTGCCAGCACCCAAGAGCTTGGCGCTGAAGCTTTCTTT
CDR3aa: CASTQELGAEAFF

d_gene: TRBD1
v_gene: TRBV4-1
j_gene: TRBJ1-5
abundance: -
len: 17
CDR3nt: TGCGCCAGCAGCCAGGGACAGGGGGAGAGTAGCAATCAGCCCCAGCATTTT
CDR3aa: CASSQGQGESSNQPQHF

d_gene: TRBD1
v_gene: TRBV9
j_gene: TRBJ2-7
abundance: medium-sized
len: 14
CDR3nt: TGTGCCAGCAGCGCGGGACAGGGCGGCGAGGAGCAGTACTTC
CDR3aa: CASSAGQGGEEQYF

d_gene: -
v_gene: TRBV4-3
j_gene: TRBJ2-7
abundance: once
len: 17
CDR3nt: TGCGCCAGCAGCGAAGATTGGGGGGCAACGAGCTCCTACGAGCAGTACTTC
CDR3aa: CASSEDWGATSSYEQYF

d_gene: TRBD1
v_gene: TRBV6-5
j_gene: TRBJ2-7
abundance: -
len: 15
CDR3nt: TGTGCCAGCAGTTTACTCACAGGGGGCCAGGACGAGCAGTACTTC
CDR3aa: CASSLLTGGQDEQYF

d_gene: TRBD2
v_gene: TRBV5-1
j_gene: TRBJ2-3
abundance: -
len: 15
CDR3nt: TGCGCCAGCAGCTTGGTGCCTAGCGGGAGCGATACGCAGTATTTT
CDR3aa: CASSLVPSGSDTQYF

d_gene: -
v_gene: TRBV5-5
j_gene: TRBJ1-4
abundance: -
len: 12
CDR3nt: TGTGCCAGTAGCGCTACCAATGAAAAACTGTTTTTT
CDR3aa: CASSATNEKLFF

d_gene: TRBD2
v_gene: TRBV7-6
j_gene: TRBJ2-1
abundance: -
len: 16
CDR3nt: TGTGCCAGCAGCTTACTGGCGGGAGAGACCCTCAATGAGCAGTTCTTC
CDR3aa: CASSLLAGETLNEQFF

d_gene: -
v_gene: TRBV6-4
j_gene: TRBJ2-1
abundance: -
len: 16
CDR3nt: TGTGCCAGCAGTACGAGGGGCCTAAGCTCCTACAATGAGCAGTTCTTC
CDR3aa: CASSTRGLSSYNEQFF

d_gene: TRBD2
v_gene: TRBV6-5
j_gene: TRBJ2-5
abundance: -
len: 14
CDR3nt: TGTGCCAGCAGTCTAGCGGGAGGGGAGGAGACCCAGTACTTC
CDR3aa: CASSLAGGEETQYF

d_gene: -
v_gene: TRBV19
j_gene: TRBJ2-1
abundance: -
len: 14
CDR3nt: TGTGCCAGTAGTATTACAGGACTCGTCAATGAGCAGTTCTTC
CDR3aa: CASSITGLVNEQFF

d_gene: -
v_gene: TRBV19
j_gene: TRBJ2-7
abundance: -
len: 14
CDR3nt: TGTGCCAGTAGTATAGGAGACAGTTCCTACGAGCAGTACTTC
CDR3aa: CASSIGDSSYEQYF

d_gene: -
v_gene: TRBV20-1
j_gene: TRBJ2-3
abundance: -
len: 11
CDR3nt: TGCAGCTACTTTATCACAGATACGCAGTATTTT
CDR3aa: CSYFITDTQYF

d_gene: -
v_gene: TRBV2
j_gene: TRBJ2-7
abundance: once
len: 12
CDR3nt: TGTGCCAGCAATGGACAGTCCTACGAGCAGTACTTC
CDR3aa: CASNGQSYEQYF

d_gene: -
v_gene: TRBV5-4
j_gene: TRBJ2-1
abundance: -
len: 16
CDR3nt: TGTGCCAGCAGCTTTGACCCCTTAAGCTCCTACAATGAGCAGTTCTTC
CDR3aa: CASSFDPLSSYNEQFF

d_gene: -
v_gene: TRBV29-1
j_gene: TRBJ1-1
abundance: -
len: 13
CDR3nt: TGCAGCGTTGCTTTCGAAGGTCGCACTGAAGCTTTCTTT
CDR3aa: CSVAFEGRTEAFF

d_gene: TRBD2
v_gene: TRBV6-5
j_gene: TRBJ2-1
abundance: -
len: 16
CDR3nt: TGTGCCAGCAGTTACTCCCTCCGGGAGGCCTACAATGAGCAGTTCTTC
CDR3aa: CASSYSLREAYNEQFF

d_gene: TRBD1
v_gene: TRBV5-1
j_gene: TRBJ1-2
abundance: -
len: 16
CDR3nt: TGCGCCAGCAGCGGGGGACAGGGCAGCCGAGACTATGGCTACACCTTC
CDR3aa: CASSGGQGSRDYGYTF

d_gene: -
v_gene: TRBV7-9
j_gene: TRBJ2-7
abundance: -
len: 11
CDR3nt: TGTGCCAGCAGCTTAGACTACGAGCAGTACTTC
CDR3aa: CASSLDYEQYF

d_gene: -
v_gene: TRBV10-3
j_gene: TRBJ1-2
abundance: -
len: 13
CDR3nt: TGTGCCATCAGTGTGAAGGGTGATTATGGCTACACCTTC
CDR3aa: CAISVKGDYGYTF

d_gene: -
v_gene: TRBV19
j_gene: TRBJ2-1
abundance: -
len: 16
CDR3nt: TGTGCCAGTAGAATTACAACAGGGAGCTCCTACAATGAGCAGTTCTTC
CDR3aa: CASRITTGSSYNEQFF

d_gene: TRBD1
v_gene: TRBV11-3
j_gene: TRBJ2-6
abundance: -
len: 17
CDR3nt: TGTGCCGTAAAATCTGGGGACAGGCCCTCTGGGGCCAACGTCCTGACTTTC
CDR3aa: CAVKSGDRPSGANVLTF

d_gene: -
v_gene: TRBV10-1
j_gene: TRBJ2-1
abundance: -
len: 13
CDR3nt: TGCGCCAGCAGGGGACCCGTTGACGATGAGCAGTTCTTC
CDR3aa: CASRGPVDDEQFF

d_gene: TRBD2
v_gene: TRBV7-6
j_gene: TRBJ2-5
abundance: once
len: 15
CDR3nt: TGTGCCAGCAGCTTAGTGGTAGGGGAGGGAGAGACCCAGTACTTC
CDR3aa: CASSLVVGEGETQYF

d_gene: -
v_gene: TRBV5-1
j_gene: TRBJ1-2
abundance: -
len: 14
CDR3nt: TGCGCCAGCAGCTTGGACACAGGGAACTATGGCTACACCTTC
CDR3aa: CASSLDTGNYGYTF

d_gene: TRBD2
v_gene: TRBV11-1
j_gene: TRBJ2-3
abundance: -
len: 17
CDR3nt: TGTGCCAGCAGCTTCGTCATTCTACCCGGGGGGTCAGATACGCAGTATTTT
CDR3aa: CASSFVILPGGSDTQYF

d_gene: -
v_gene: TRBV28
j_gene: TRBJ2-1
abundance: -
len: 18
CDR3nt: TGTGCCAGCAGTTTTGGAGGGCACTTTTCGGCCGACTACAATGAGCAGTTCTTC
CDR3aa: CASSFGGHFSADYNEQFF

d_gene: -
v_gene: TRBV7-9
j_gene: TRBJ2-2
abundance: -
len: 11
CDR3nt: TGTGCCAACTTATTTGGCGGGGAGCTGTTTTTT
CDR3aa: CANLFGGELFF

d_gene: -
v_gene: TRBV4-1
j_gene: TRBJ2-2
abundance: -
len: 15
CDR3nt: TGCGCCAGCAGCCAAGATAGCCAGGGGACCGGGGAGCTGTTTTTT
CDR3aa: CASSQDSQGTGELFF

d_gene: TRBD1
v_gene: TRBV7-6
j_gene: TRBJ1-2
abundance: -
len: 13
CDR3nt: TGTGCCAGCAGCGCCGACAGGGACTATGGCTACACCTTC
CDR3aa: CASSADRDYGYTF

d_gene: -
v_gene: TRBV5-4
j_gene: TRBJ2-1
abundance: -
len: 14
CDR3nt: TGTGCCAGCAGCACCTCCAGCTCCTACAATGAGCAGTTCTTC
CDR3aa: CASSTSSSYNEQFF

d_gene: -
v_gene: TRBV11-2
j_gene: TRBJ2-7
abundance: -
len: 14
CDR3nt: TGTGCCAGCAGCCCCCTTGGGACGGGCTACGAGCAGTACTTC
CDR3aa: CASSPLGTGYEQYF

d_gene: -
v_gene: TRBV6-7
j_gene: TRBJ2-2
abundance: -
len: 17
CDR3nt: TGTGCCAGCAGTTACCCTACCGGGACAAGGAACACCGGGGAGCTGTTTTTT
CDR3aa: CASSYPTGTRNTGELFF

d_gene: -
v_gene: TRBV4-1
j_gene: TRBJ2-6
abundance: -
len: 14
CDR3nt: TGCGCCAGCAGCCAGGGGGCTGGGGCCAACGTCCTGACTTTC
CDR3aa: CASSQGAGANVLTF

d_gene: -
v_gene: TRBV28
j_gene: TRBJ1-1
abundance: -
len: 13
CDR3nt: TGTGCCAGCAGGCCAGGGGTACTCACTGAAGCTTTCTTT
CDR3aa: CASRPGVLTEAFF

d_gene: -
v_gene: TRBV19
j_gene: TRBJ2-5
abundance: -
len: 13
CDR3nt: TGTGCCAGTAGGGGGCTTAGCGTAGAGACCCAGTACTTC
CDR3aa: CASRGLSVETQYF

d_gene: -
v_gene: TRBV9
j_gene: TRBJ1-3
abundance: once
len: 15
CDR3nt: TGTGCCAGCAGCGTAGTTGGAGGGATTGGAAACACCATATATTTT
CDR3aa: CASSVVGGIGNTIYF

d_gene: -
v_gene: TRBV7-2
j_gene: TRBJ2-7
abundance: -
len: 16
CDR3nt: TGTGCCAGCAGCATCTCGGGACTCTCGGCGTACTACGAGCAGTACTTC
CDR3aa: CASSISGLSAYYEQYF

d_gene: TRBD2
v_gene: TRBV2
j_gene: TRBJ2-2
abundance: -
len: 19
CDR3nt: TGTGCCAGCAGAAGACCGGGACTAGCGGGAGGCCCAGGCACCGGGGAGCTGTTTTTT
CDR3aa: CASRRPGLAGGPGTGELFF

d_gene: -
v_gene: TRBV27
j_gene: TRBJ2-3
abundance: -
len: 12
CDR3nt: TGTGCCAGCAGCCAGTTCACAGATACGCAGTATTTT
CDR3aa: CASSQFTDTQYF

d_gene: -
v_gene: TRBV6-1
j_gene: TRBJ2-1
abundance: -
len: 15
CDR3nt: TGTGCCAGCAGTGAAGGTGGGGGCCGGTACAATGAGCAGTTCTTC
CDR3aa: CASSEGGGRYNEQFF

d_gene: TRBD2
v_gene: TRBV19
j_gene: TRBJ2-1
abundance: -
len: 18
CDR3nt: TGTGCCAGTAGTATACGCATTTGGGTAGCGGGAGTTGTAGATGAGCAGTTCTTC
CDR3aa: CASSIRIWVAGVVDEQFF